These 19 T cell receptor beta chains came from one sample sequenced in a study of cytomegalovirus exposure and HLA in healthy donors. This PCR relied on a set of 60 Vbeta primers and 13 Jbeta primers. Clones were read by immunoSEQ multiplex PCR, and TCRdb kept only the in-frame ones, dropping some. The data contain approximately 200,000 clones, 79% of them singletons. Sequenced sample: PBMCs. Receptors originate from a girl between 10 and 17 years old in good health and CMV-seropositive.

The genes are TRBV11-2 and TRBJ2-7, with D maybe TRBD2 (5 bases). In germline, CDR1 is SGHAT, CDR2 FQNNGV. The V and J ends lost 1 base and 5 bases respectively, with 9 bases between them. CDR3 length equals 13 residues. The CDR3 here is CASSLASFHEQYF. CDR3 nucleotides: TGTGCCAGCAGCTTAGCTAGCTTCCACGAGCAGTACTTC.

In this sample, this clone turned up a few times. The chain joins TRBV4-3 to TRBJ1-4, with TRBD1 identical over 9 bases. Germline-derived CDR1 and CDR2 are LGHNA and YSLEER. V shed 4 bases and J 4 bases; nucleotides not matched to a gene: 7. This CDR3 has 16 residues. In DNA form, the CDR3 reads TGCGCCAGCAGCCGCGAGCTGGGACAGGGTAATGAAAAACTGTTTTTT. This gives the protein CASSRELGQGNEKLFF.

V and J are TRBV7-2 and TRBJ2-5, with a tentative D call TRBD2 (6 bases). Per germline, CDR1 SGHTA and CDR2 FQGNSA. CDR3 length: 11 amino acids. V was trimmed by 4 bases and J by 7 bases, leaving 7 bases between them. CDR3 residues: CASSSGGTQYF. The CDR3 region has the DNA TGTGCCAGCAGCTCCGGGGGGACCCAGTACTTC.

The chain recombines TRBV6-5 with TRBJ2-7; 7 bases align to TRBD2. This CDR3 is 14 amino acids long. V trimming: 6 bases; J trimming: 3 bases; junction bases outside the gene matches: 8. The V gene's germline CDR1 is MNHEY and CDR2 SVGAGI. CDR3 region: CASRTGRQGYEQYF. CDR3 nucleotides: TGTGCCAGCAGGACCGGGAGGCAGGGCTACGAGCAGTACTTC.

The chain links TRBV7-2 to TRBJ2-7; D is perhaps TRBD1 (7 bases). Looked up from germline, CDR1 is SGHTA and CDR2 is FQGNSA. Trimming removed 4 bases from V and 0 bases from J, with 16 bases in between. The CDR3 is 16 residues long. The CDR3 sequence is CASSSAGGGISYEQYF. The CDR3 DNA reads as TGTGCCAGCAGCTCCGCAGGGGGAGGAATCTCCTACGAGCAGTACTTC.

The gene calls are TRBV7-9 and TRBJ2-7; TRBD2 aligns across 8 bases. The CDR3 length is 15 residues. V was clipped by 6 bases and J by 5 bases; unmatched bases: 12. Germline V gene lookup returns CDR1 SEHNR and CDR2 FQNEAQ (reference sequence). As DNA, the CDR3 is TGTGCCAGCAGGGGGGCGGGGGGTTTATGGGACGAGCAGTACTTC. Encoded protein: CASRGAGGLWDEQYF.

This clone came up once. This chain connects TRBV2 to TRBJ1-6; D is ambiguous. Looked up from germline, CDR1 is SNHLY and CDR2 is FYNNEI. V dropped 7 bases and J dropped 3 bases, with 16 bases sitting between them. This CDR3 has 16 residues. CDR3 in DNA: TGTGCCAGCACCCTGAGGGATAGGAACTATAATTCACCCCTCCACTTT. Translation: CASTLRDRNYNSPLHF.

The rearrangement uses TRBV5-1 and TRBJ1-6, with no clear D. V was pared by 0 bases and J by 6 bases, with 10 bases between. The CDR3 covers 15 residues. Looked up from germline, CDR1 is SGHRS and CDR2 is YFSETQ. In DNA, the CDR3 is TGCGCCAGCAGCTTGGCCGTCACCAGTAATTCACCCCTCCACTTT. Its translation: CASSLAVTSNSPLHF.

This chain links TRBV6-5 with TRBJ2-2; TRBD1 agrees at 8 bases. V trimming: 5 bases; J trimming: 4 bases; junction bases outside the gene matches: 0. The CDR3 is 13 amino acids. CDR1 is MNHEY, CDR2 SVGAGI, per germline. The chain's CDR3 is CASSTGGTGELFF. The CDR3 nucleotides read TGTGCCAGCAGTACAGGGGGCACCGGGGAGCTGTTTTTT.

V is TRBV6-5 and J is TRBJ1-1; 7 nucleotides line up with TRBD1. Per germline, CDR1 MNHEY and CDR2 SVGAGI. The CDR3 runs 13 residues. Unmatched junction bases numbered 4, after V lost 5 bases and J lost 4 bases. In nucleotides, the CDR3 is TGTGCCAGCAGTGGGGACAGAACCACTGAAGCTTTCTTT. It specifies CASSGDRTTEAFF.

This clone came up a few times. The rearrangement links TRBV29-1 to TRBJ1-2, with unresolved D. Looked up from germline, CDR1 is SQVTM and CDR2 is ANQGSEA. The CDR3 runs 12 residues. V lost 3 bases and J 3 bases, leaving 8 bases between the germline ends. The CDR3 here is CSVEEVYYGYTF. The CDR3 DNA sequence: TGCAGCGTTGAGGAGGTTTACTATGGCTACACCTTC.

The V call is TRBV6-1, the J call TRBJ1-2, with 7 nucleotides matching TRBD1. This CDR3 contains 13 residues. Germline CDR1 is MNHNS and CDR2 is SASEGT. J was trimmed by 6 bases and V by 6 bases; bases with no gene match: 7. The DNA of the CDR3 is TGTGCCAGCAGCGCACAGGGGTTGAATGGCTACACCTTC. Its translation is CASSAQGLNGYTF.

The chain employs TRBV5-1 and TRBJ2-7; the match to TRBD1 covers 10 bases. V was pared by 4 bases and J by 3 bases, with 4 bases of the junction left unmatched. The CDR3 is made up of 14 amino acids. Per germline, CDR1 SGHRS and CDR2 YFSETQ. The CDR3 loop is CASSPGTGDYEQYF. The CDR3 DNA reads TGCGCCAGCAGCCCCGGGACAGGGGACTACGAGCAGTACTTC.

V and J are TRBV6-5 and TRBJ1-2; D not certain. Trimming removed 0 bases from V and 5 bases from J, with 13 bases in between. The germline V gene encodes CDR1 MNHEY and CDR2 SVGAGI. The CDR3 totals 15 residues. In DNA form, the CDR3 reads TGTGCCAGCAGTTACTCAAGAAGCAGGCAGTATGGCTACACCTTC. This encodes CASSYSRSRQYGYTF.

The V call is TRBV7-2, the J call TRBJ1-2; D is perhaps TRBD1 (5 bases). Germline values: CDR1 SGHTA, CDR2 FQGNSA. This CDR3 spans 13 amino acids. The ends were cut back, 1 base at V and 2 bases at J, with 5 bases in the middle. CDR3: CASSLGTNYGYTF. DNA of the CDR3: TGTGCCAGCAGCTTAGGGACAAACTATGGCTACACCTTC.

The chain has TRBV5-6 and TRBJ1-2; D perhaps matches TRBD1 (6 bases). V was clipped by 4 bases and J by 3 bases, with 16 bases between them. The CDR3 spans 15 residues. Germline values: CDR1 SGHDT, CDR2 YYEEEE. CDR3 in amino acids: CASSKSTGFYYGYTF. CDR3 DNA: TGTGCCAGCAGCAAGAGCACAGGGTTCTACTATGGCTACACCTTC.

The chain combines TRBV19 with TRBJ1-1; 9 nucleotides line up with TRBD1. This CDR3 comprises 15 residues. V shed 5 bases and J 6 bases; nucleotides not matched to a gene: 10. Looked up from germline, CDR1 is LNHDA and CDR2 is SQIVND (reference sequence). In DNA, the CDR3 is TGTGCCAGTAGTTACTCCAACAGGGGGCGAGCTGAAGCTTTCTTT. Its protein product is CASSYSNRGRAEAFF.

This chain uses TRBV5-6 with TRBJ2-2, with TRBD1 identical over 7 bases. There are 15 residues in the CDR3. In germline, CDR1 is SGHDT, CDR2 YYEEEE. V lost 4 bases, J lost 0 bases, and 3 bases stayed unmatched. CDR3 coding DNA: TGTGCCAGCAGCAACGACAGGGCGAACACCGGGGAGCTGTTTTTT. Its protein product is CASSNDRANTGELFF.

This clone was counted a single time. The gene calls are TRBV6-5 and TRBJ1-4, with unresolved D. Per germline, CDR1 MNHEY and CDR2 SVGAGI. The length of the CDR3 is 13 residues. Trimming removed 5 bases at V and 3 bases at J, with 7 bases between. The CDR3 is CASSGLSNEKLFF. The CDR3 bases are TGTGCCAGCAGTGGACTGTCTAATGAAAAACTGTTTTTT.